The present entry profiles one T cell receptor beta chain with its context. This sample is drawn from a study of beta chain features in type 1 diabetes. The whole isolated RNA underwent reverse transcription, so sequencing captured expressed TCRB transcripts. Clones were sequenced by immunoSEQ multiplex PCR, and TCRdb holds only the in-frame ones, with some missing. The sample holds over 100,000 clones; around 40% are singletons and the top ten take roughly 0.064%. The sequence was obtained from a woman under 30 in good health. Input material: stem cell memory CD4+ T cells from blood.

As DNA, the CDR3 is TGTGCCAGCAGTGACGGCCGGCGGGGCTACACCTTC. Amino acid sequence: CASSDGRRGYTF. The J gene is TRBJ1-2, the V gene TRBV6-4; D ambiguous. The germline V and J ends were trimmed by 2 bases and 8 bases, with 9 bases remaining between them. There are 12 residues in the CDR3. The germline CDR1 and CDR2 sequences are MRHNA and SNTAGT.